This is a list of T cell receptor beta chains from one sample in a study of T-cell memory formation after mild COVID-19. TCRdb analysed the 5' RACE reads with MiXCR anew, one entry per CDR3 protein. The table includes roughly 280,000 distinct CDR3 sequences, around 15% detected once. Sequencing used PBMCs or a T cell subset sorted from them (not recorded which). These receptor sequences come from a man aged 18 to 35 who had mild COVID-19 (a few samples of this study predate the infection). Cell type and time point are not known. CDR3s include the opening cysteine and the closing phenylalanine or tryptophan. A D gene is named only where the DNA matches it firmly. A row's size may be missing; if present it is once, few, many or a size class.

j_call,d_call,clone_size,v_call,cdr3_aa,cdr3_nt
TRBJ2-1,TRBD2,NA,TRBV7-3,CASSLELAGGPGYNEQFF,TGTGCCAGCAGCTTAGAGCTAGCGGGGGGGCCCGGCTACAATGAGCAGTTCTTC
TRBJ2-1,TRBD1,NA,TRBV24-1,CATSDPRTGSYNEQFF,TGTGCCACCAGTGATCCAAGGACAGGGTCTTACAATGAGCAGTTCTTC
TRBJ2-5,NA,few,TRBV30,CAWSRVILGETQYF,TGTGCCTGGAGCAGGGTTATACTTGGGGAGACCCAGTACTTC
TRBJ2-7,TRBD1,NA,TRBV11-3,CASSSMDREMPYEQYF,TGTGCCAGCAGCTCCATGGACAGGGAGATGCCCTACGAGCAGTACTTC
TRBJ2-7,TRBD1,NA,TRBV29-1,CSARGQPSYEQYF,TGCAGCGCGAGGGGACAGCCATCCTACGAGCAGTACTTC
TRBJ2-5,NA,few,TRBV21-1,CASSNRGVQETQYF,TGTGCCAGCAGCAACCGAGGAGTCCAAGAGACCCAGTACTTC
TRBJ2-1,NA,NA,TRBV11-3,CASSSRTAGGEQFF,TGTGCCAGCAGCTCACGGACTGCTGGGGGTGAGCAGTTCTTC
TRBJ2-7,NA,few,TRBV5-1,CASSLSRVFIYEQYF,TGCGCCAGCAGCTTGTCCAGGGTCTTTATCTACGAGCAGTACTTC
TRBJ1-2,TRBD1,NA,TRBV5-1,CASSLGDRAHYGYTF,TGCGCCAGCAGCTTGGGGGACAGGGCGCACTATGGCTACACCTTC
TRBJ1-2,NA,NA,TRBV4-2,CASSPAASYGYTF,TGTGCCAGCAGTCCCGCAGCCTCCTATGGCTACACCTTC
TRBJ2-3,TRBD1,NA,TRBV7-2,CASSFASTGSSTDTQYF,TGTGCCAGCAGCTTCGCCTCGACAGGGAGTAGCACAGATACGCAGTATTTT
TRBJ1-2,NA,few,TRBV29-1,CSAESWTEGYTF,TGCAGCGCCGAGTCCTGGACGGAGGGCTACACCTTC
TRBJ2-1,TRBD2,many,TRBV7-3,CASSLRTSAGGEQFF,TGTGCCAGCAGCTTAAGGACTAGCGCGGGGGGTGAGCAGTTCTTC
TRBJ1-5,NA,few,TRBV12-3/TRBV12-4,CASSSRVVGQPQHF,TGTGCCAGCAGCTCCCGGGTAGTAGGACAGCCCCAGCATTTT
TRBJ1-1,NA,few,TRBV5-1,CASSPLQVNTEAFF,TGCGCCAGCAGCCCGTTACAGGTGAACACTGAAGCTTTCTTT
TRBJ2-3,TRBD2,NA,TRBV20-1,CSARSIPGLRGADTQYF,TGCAGTGCTAGAAGCATACCGGGACTCCGGGGGGCAGATACGCAGTATTTT
TRBJ2-7,NA,NA,TRBV12-3/TRBV12-4,CASSPPARPDYEQYF,TGTGCCAGCAGCCCGCCGGCTAGGCCCGACTACGAGCAGTACTTC
TRBJ2-7,TRBD1,few,TRBV2,CASRLGQLSYEQYF,TGTGCCAGTCGCCTGGGACAGCTATCCTACGAGCAGTACTTC
TRBJ2-2,TRBD1,many,TRBV25-1,CASSGTGDTGELFF,TGTGCCAGCAGTGGGACAGGGGACACCGGGGAGCTGTTTTTT
TRBJ1-2,TRBD1,NA,TRBV7-3,CASSTGGASGYTF,TGTGCCAGCAGTACAGGGGGCGCCTCGGGCTACACCTTC
TRBJ1-1,NA,few,TRBV21-1,CASSKSGRRNTEAFF,TGTGCCAGCAGCAAATCAGGAAGGAGAAACACTGAAGCTTTCTTT
TRBJ1-6,TRBD1,NA,TRBV5-1,CASSQGTGMNNSPLHF,TGCGCCAGCAGCCAAGGGACAGGGATGAATAATTCACCCCTCCACTTT
TRBJ2-4,NA,few,TRBV20-1,CSARYLAKNIQYF,TGCAGTGCTAGATATCTAGCCAAAAACATTCAGTACTTC
TRBJ1-6,TRBD1,NA,TRBV27,CASRSRRGSGADSPLHF,TGTGCCAGCAGGTCGCGCAGGGGGTCGGGGGCGGATTCACCCCTCCACTTT
TRBJ2-3,NA,once,TRBV6-2/TRBV6-3,CASSYWARSDTQYF,TGTGCCAGCAGTTATTGGGCGAGATCAGATACGCAGTATTTT
TRBJ2-3,NA,few,TRBV18,CASSELVTRDTQYF,TGTGCCAGCTCCGAACTGGTTACCCGGGATACGCAGTATTTT
TRBJ1-4,TRBD1,NA,TRBV6-5,CASSYSGQGTNEKLFF,TGTGCCAGCAGTTACTCGGGACAGGGAACTAATGAAAAACTGTTTTTT
TRBJ2-5,TRBD2,NA,TRBV15,CATSGSTSGVLGETQYF,TGTGCCACCAGCGGATCGACTAGCGGGGTACTAGGGGAGACCCAGTACTTC
TRBJ1-2,NA,few,TRBV5-1,CASSPTASNYGYTF,TGCGCCAGCAGCCCGACAGCATCTAACTATGGCTACACCTTC
TRBJ2-5,NA,many,TRBV7-8,CASSLVPDSQTQYF,TGTGCCAGCAGCTTAGTTCCCGATTCCCAGACCCAGTACTTC
TRBJ2-4,NA,few,TRBV4-3,CASSQDRWGQGIAKNIQYF,TGCGCCAGCAGCCAAGATAGGTGGGGGCAGGGAATAGCCAAAAACATTCAGTACTTC
TRBJ2-5,NA,many,TRBV7-6,CASSYSTGNYETQYF,TGTGCCAGCAGCTACTCGACAGGAAACTACGAGACCCAGTACTTC
TRBJ1-1,TRBD1,NA,TRBV4-2,CASSHPQGATAEAFF,TGTGCCAGCAGCCACCCACAGGGGGCTACGGCTGAAGCTTTCTTT
TRBJ2-2,NA,few,TRBV5-1,CASSFSASGELFF,TGCGCCAGCAGCTTCTCGGCGTCCGGGGAGCTGTTTTTT
TRBJ1-1,NA,few,TRBV28,CASSSPPGRGRGTEAFF,TGTGCCAGCAGTTCCCCCCCGGGTAGGGGCCGGGGCACTGAAGCTTTCTTT
TRBJ1-2,NA,few,TRBV3-1,CASSGQREYGYTF,TGTGCCAGCAGCGGACAGAGGGAATATGGCTACACCTTC
TRBJ2-3,TRBD1,few,TRBV12-3/TRBV12-4,CASTSTGTTDTQYF,TGTGCCAGCACCTCGACAGGGACGACAGATACGCAGTATTTT
TRBJ1-2,NA,NA,TRBV7-6,CASSLQGGSGYTF,TGTGCCAGCAGCTTGCAAGGGGGAAGCGGCTACACCTTC
TRBJ2-1,TRBD2,few,TRBV5-1,CASRGLAYNEQFF,TGCGCCAGCAGGGGACTAGCCTACAATGAGCAGTTCTTC
TRBJ2-5,NA,few,TRBV5-1,CASSLASGAEETQYF,TGCGCCAGCAGCTTGGCCTCGGGAGCGGAAGAGACCCAGTACTTC
TRBJ1-5,TRBD1,few,TRBV7-2,CASSPNRGGQPQHF,TGTGCCAGCAGCCCGAACAGGGGGGGGCAGCCCCAGCATTTT
TRBJ2-2,TRBD2,NA,TRBV20-1,CSARDSRLAGVNTGELFF,TGCAGTGCTAGAGATTCGCGACTAGCGGGGGTGAACACCGGGGAGCTGTTTTTT
TRBJ1-5,NA,NA,TRBV7-9,CDSSGTLNQPQHF,TGTGACAGCTCCGGGACACTCAATCAGCCCCAGCATTTT
TRBJ2-1,NA,few,TRBV20-1,CSARGGPYEQFF,TGCAGTGCTAGGGGGGGGCCATATGAGCAGTTCTTC
TRBJ2-1,NA,few,TRBV11-2,CASSVTLRGNEQFF,TGTGCCAGCAGCGTTACACTGAGGGGTAATGAGCAGTTCTTC
TRBJ1-6,NA,few,TRBV7-2,CASSLVRGVSSPLHF,TGTGCCAGCAGCTTAGTGCGGGGCGTGAGTTCACCCCTCCACTTT
TRBJ2-5,TRBD2,NA,TRBV29-1,CSVEDRERGVETQYF,TGCAGCGTTGAAGATCGGGAGCGGGGGGTTGAGACCCAGTACTTC
TRBJ1-6,TRBD1,few,TRBV20-1,CSAGPGQGEYSPLHF,TGCAGTGCTGGTCCGGGACAGGGTGAATACTCACCCCTCCACTTT
TRBJ2-1,NA,NA,TRBV15,CATSRDYYGGLANEQFF,TGTGCCACCAGCAGAGATTATTACGGAGGTTTAGCCAATGAGCAGTTCTTC